This T cell receptor (beta chain) was identified in a study of cytomegalovirus exposure and HLA in healthy donors. The CDR3 length is 16 residues. V lost 0 bases and J lost 2, with 13 bases in between. In germline, CDR1 is SGHRS, CDR2 YFSETQ. About this clone: The antigen remains undetermined.

Amplification used 60 Vbeta primers and 13 Jbeta primers. The protocol was immunoSEQ multiplex PCR, while the TCRdb copy is restricted to in-frame clones and leaves out a portion. Of some 110,000 clones in the sample, more than 9.5% are singletons; the top ten hold approximately 15%. Study-wide results and caveats: Three CMV-associated chains were confirmed in vitro to be specific for CMV antigens.

The clonotype originates from a man in his forties or fifties in good health and CMV-seropositive. The sample was PBMCs. This chain joins TRBV5-1 and TRBJ2-3; D not resolved. The CDR3 reads CASSLVVSRFTDTQYF. The DNA of the CDR3 is TGCGCCAGCAGCTTGGTTGTCTCCCGGTTCACAGATACGCAGTATTTT.